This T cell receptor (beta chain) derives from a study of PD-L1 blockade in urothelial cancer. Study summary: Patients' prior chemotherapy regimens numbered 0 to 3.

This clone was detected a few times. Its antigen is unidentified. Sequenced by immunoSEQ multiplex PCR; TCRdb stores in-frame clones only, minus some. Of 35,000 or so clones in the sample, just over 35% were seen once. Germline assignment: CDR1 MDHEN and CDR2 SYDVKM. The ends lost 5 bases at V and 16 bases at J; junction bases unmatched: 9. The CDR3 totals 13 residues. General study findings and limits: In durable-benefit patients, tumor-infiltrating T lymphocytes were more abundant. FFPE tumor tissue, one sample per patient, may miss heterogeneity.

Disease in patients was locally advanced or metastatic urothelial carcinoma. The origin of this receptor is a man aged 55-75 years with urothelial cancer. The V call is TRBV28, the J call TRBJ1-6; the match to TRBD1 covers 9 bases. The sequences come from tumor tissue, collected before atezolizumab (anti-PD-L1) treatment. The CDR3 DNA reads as TGTGCCAGCAGTGGGACAGGGCGGGGTGGGCTCCACTTT. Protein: CASSGTGRGGLHF.